What follows are 29 T cell receptor beta chains derived from one specimen sequenced in a study of beta chain features in type 1 diabetes. The investigators reverse transcribed all of the isolated RNA, so they sequenced expressed TCRB transcripts. Produced via immunoSEQ multiplex PCR; TCRdb's table is partial and in-frame only. Found here are hundreds of thousands of clones, 14% of them singletons; the top ten hold roughly 7%. Sequencing used central memory CD4+ T cells from blood. Source of these receptors: a man aged 25-45 years in good health.

The chain has TRBV20-1 and TRBJ2-7; D is unresolved. From germline, CDR1 is DFQATT and CDR2 SNEGSKA (reference sequence). The CDR3 spans 11 residues. The V gene lost 3 bases and the J gene lost 3 bases, with 6 bases spanning the gap. The CDR3 DNA follows: TGCAGTGCTAGCCCTCACTACGAGCAGTACTTC. Translated: CSASPHYEQYF.

The chain recombines TRBV11-2 with TRBJ2-1; weak D call: TRBD1 (7 bases). V was shortened by 2 bases and J by 7 bases, with 9 bases between the two germline ends. Germline loops: CDR1 SGHAT, CDR2 FQNNGV. There are 13 residues in the CDR3. The CDR3 loop reads CASSLSGGNEQFF. CDR3 in DNA: TGTGCCAGCAGCTTATCAGGGGGGAATGAGCAGTTCTTC.

This chain connects TRBV6-1 to TRBJ2-7; D is possibly TRBD1 or TRBD2 (5 bases each). The CDR3 extends over 14 amino acids. The V end lost 8 bases, the J end lost 6 bases, and 20 bases lay between the germline ends. CDR1 is MNHNS and CDR2 is SASEGT in the germline V gene. CDR3 residues: CASRRSHGGVEQYV. CDR3 nucleotides: TGTGCCAGCCGGCGGTCCCATGGGGGAGTCGAGCAGTACGTC.

The chain uses TRBV25-1 and TRBJ2-3; 10 bases fit TRBD2. V lost 3 bases, J lost 6 bases, and 6 bases stayed unmatched. From germline, CDR1 is MGHDK and CDR2 SYGVNS. This CDR3 has 15 amino acids. The CDR3 bases are TGTGCCAGCAGTGAGGGAGCTAGCGGGAGTGATACGCAGTATTTT. Translated, it gives CASSEGASGSDTQYF.

This clone was observed a handful of times. The chain employs TRBV6-1 and TRBJ1-5; perhaps TRBD1 as D (5 bases). V gave up 8 bases and J gave up 7 bases, with 15 bases separating them. Germline CDR1 and CDR2: MNHNS and SASEGT. The CDR3 spans 13 residues. The CDR3 coding sequence is TGTGCCAGCCACATAAGTCGGGACCAGCCCCAGCATTTT. The encoded protein is CASHISRDQPQHF.

The table lists this clone with a few counts. The chain has TRBV5-1 and TRBJ1-2, with a possible D match to TRBD1 (5 bases). This CDR3 has 15 residues. Between the trimmed V and J ends, which lost 4 bases and 2 bases, there was a span of 15 bases. Germline-derived CDR1 and CDR2 are SGHRS and YFSETQ. CDR3 nucleotide sequence: TGCGCCAGCAGCCCGTCCACGCAGGGAAACTATGGCTACACCTTC. It encodes CASSPSTQGNYGYTF.

The V gene is TRBV28, the J gene TRBJ2-2; D remains ambiguous. The CDR3 has 13 amino acids. The germline V and J ends were trimmed by 8 bases and 3 bases, with 10 bases remaining between them. From germline, CDR1 is MDHEN and CDR2 SYDVKM. CDR3 nucleotide sequence: TGTGCCAGCCTAGAACACCACACCGGGGAGCTGTTTTTT. Translation: CASLEHHTGELFF.

The V call is TRBV4-1, the J call TRBJ2-3; D may be TRBD2 (5 bases). With 3 bases removed from V and 5 bases from J, the gap between germline ends came to 18 bases. Germline V gene data show CDR1 as MGHRA and CDR2 as YSYEKL. CDR3 size: 16 residues. The CDR3 reads CASSHERVARGDTQYF. The DNA of the CDR3 is TGCGCCAGCAGCCACGAGAGGGTCGCGCGAGGAGATACGCAGTATTTT.

This chain links TRBV6-6 with TRBJ1-2; the D is unclear. The CDR3 totals 13 residues. The ends were cut back, 7 bases at V and 0 bases at J, with 9 bases in the middle. CDR1 is MNHNY, CDR2 SVGAGI, per germline (reference sequence). Here the CDR3 reads CASMAVANYGYTF. CDR3 DNA sequence: TGTGCCAGCATGGCAGTAGCTAACTATGGCTACACCTTC.

The V and J genes are TRBV6-1 and TRBJ2-3; TRBD2 aligns across 8 bases. CDR3 length: 13 amino acids. V lost 2 bases to trimming and J lost 5 bases; unmatched junction nucleotides: 0. The germline CDR1 and CDR2 sequences are MNHNS and SASEGT. CDR3 sequence: CASSELAGDTQYF. Written as DNA, the CDR3 is TGTGCCAGCAGTGAACTAGCGGGAGATACGCAGTATTTT.

This chain connects TRBV19 to TRBJ1-1; D gene ambiguous. V lost 7 bases and J lost 10, with 22 bases in between. The CDR3 loop spans 14 amino acids. Germline V lookup: CDR1 LNHDA, CDR2 SQIVND (reference sequence). The CDR3 DNA reads TGTGCCAGTACAAATACCGGGCCCTCGTCGGGAGCTTTCTTT. This codes for CASTNTGPSSGAFF.

This clone has at least ten counts. The same CDR3 also results from other DNA sequences found in this sample. The chain couples TRBV5-6 to TRBJ2-7; no clear D. Germline CDR1 and CDR2: SGHDT and YYEEEE. There are 12 residues in the CDR3. The V gene lost 0 bases and the J gene lost 5 bases, with 6 bases spanning the gap. This chain's CDR3 is CASSLASHEQYV. CDR3 sequence (DNA): TGTGCCAGCAGCTTGGCATCTCACGAGCAGTACGTC.

This clone has just a few counts. V is TRBV5-6 and J is TRBJ2-2; D possibly corresponds to TRBD1 (6 bases). The germline V gene encodes CDR1 SGHDT and CDR2 YYEEEE. Trimming removed 2 bases from V and 4 bases from J, with 15 bases in between. This CDR3 has 16 residues. CDR3 protein: CASSFGTGWGTGELFF. CDR3 sequence (DNA): TGTGCCAGCAGCTTCGGAACAGGGTGGGGCACCGGGGAGCTGTTTTTT.

Only a few counts were recorded for this clone. The chain links TRBV7-4 to TRBJ2-5; D is possibly TRBD1 (5 bases). The CDR3 totals 13 residues. Trimming removed 5 bases from V and 4 bases from J, with 11 bases in between. Germline assignment: CDR1 SGHVT and CDR2 SQSDAQ. The CDR3 coding sequence is TGTGCCAGCAGCCGTACTGGGGCAGAGACCCAGTACTTC. The encoded protein is CASSRTGAETQYF.

The V call is TRBV27, the J call TRBJ2-3, with D possibly TRBD2 on 6 matching bases. Per germline, CDR1 MNHEY and CDR2 SMNVEV (reference sequence). This CDR3 spans 15 amino acids. V lost 3 bases to trimming and J lost 0 bases, with 10 bases between them. The CDR3 sequence is CASSFGRSSTDTQYF. As DNA, the CDR3 is TGTGCCAGCAGTTTTGGGAGGAGTAGCACAGATACGCAGTATTTT.

A few counts support this clone. The rearrangement joins TRBV2 to TRBJ1-6; 7 bases fit TRBD1. The CDR3 extends over 16 amino acids. Germline V CDR1 and CDR2: SNHLY, FYNNEI. With 6 bases clipped from V and 0 bases from J, the junction kept 5 bases outside the gene matches. The CDR3: CASSVRGSSYNSPLHF. The CDR3, as DNA: TGTGCCAGCAGCGTCAGGGGGAGCTCCTATAATTCACCCCTCCACTTT.

The J gene is TRBJ2-5, the V gene TRBV18; D gene unclear. Per germline, CDR1 KGHSH and CDR2 LQKENI. The V end was cut by 5 bases, the J end by 0 bases, with 19 bases between. This CDR3 contains 17 residues. The CDR3 sequence: CASSSSSALTYQETQYF. The CDR3 DNA follows: TGTGCCAGCTCATCTAGTTCTGCTCTAACCTACCAAGAGACCCAGTACTTC.

This clone turned up a few times. This sequence joins TRBV7-2 and TRBJ2-1, with TRBD2 matching over 9 bases. The CDR3 sequence is 16 residues long. CDR1 and CDR2 (germline): SGHTA, FQGNSA. Trimming took 1 base from V and 6 from J; bases not matched to a gene: 7. The DNA for the CDR3 is TGTGCCAGCAGCTTAGTTGGCGGGAGGGCCCCCAATGAGCAGTTCTTC. Translating it yields CASSLVGGRAPNEQFF.

This clone has a handful of counts. The chain has TRBV5-1 and TRBJ2-5; D gene unclear. V dropped 3 bases and J dropped 0 bases, with 12 bases sitting between them. The length of the CDR3 is 15 residues. Germline CDR1 and CDR2: SGHRS and YFSETQ. The CDR3 loop is CASSSAVGNQETQYF. The CDR3 region has the DNA TGCGCCAGCAGCTCCGCCGTTGGGAACCAAGAGACCCAGTACTTC.

This clone occurred a few times. The chain employs TRBV7-2 and TRBJ2-2, with a tentative D call TRBD2 (6 bases). CDR1 and CDR2 (germline): SGHTA, FQGNSA. The germline V and J ends were trimmed by 5 bases and 7 bases, with 11 bases remaining between them. The length of the CDR3 is 13 residues. CDR3 DNA: TGTGCCAGCAGCCTTAGCGGAGTCGGGGAGCTGTTTTTT. It encodes CASSLSGVGELFF.

This clone was seen a few times. The junction departs from germline at one end; a sequencing error may be responsible. The chain links TRBV18 to TRBJ2-6; D is perhaps TRBD2 (6 bases). Germline-derived CDR1 and CDR2 are KGHSH and LQKENI. This CDR3 is 19 amino acids long. In DNA, the CDR3 is TGTGTCAGCTCACCACGGCCCGACGGGGGAAGGTCGGGGGCCAACGTCCTGACTTTC. This gives the protein CVSSPRPDGGRSGANVLTF.

This chain joins TRBV30 and TRBJ2-2; TRBD1 is a possible D gene (6 bases). Germline V gives CDR1 GTSNPN, CDR2 SVGIG (reference sequence). The CDR3 is made up of 14 amino acids. Between the trimmed V and J ends, which lost 2 bases and 4 bases, there was a span of 11 bases. In nucleotides, the CDR3 is TGTGCCTGGAGTTCAGGGGCGAGCACCGGGGAGCTGTTTTTT. This gives the protein CAWSSGASTGELFF.

This clone was counted ten times or more. The chain uses TRBV19 and TRBJ1-4, with 8 bases lining up with TRBD1. Germline V gene sequence: CDR1 LNHDA, CDR2 SQIVND (reference sequence). The CDR3 runs 13 residues. Unmatched junction bases numbered 4, after V lost 5 bases and J lost 8 bases. CDR3 sequence reads: CASSPRDREKLFF. CDR3 DNA sequence: TGTGCCAGTAGTCCCCGGGACAGGGAAAAACTGTTTTTT.

A few counts support this clone. The CDR3 protein is CASSLRETQYF. In nucleotides, the CDR3 is TGTGCCAGCAGCTTGAGGGAGACCCAGTACTTC. The V call is TRBV5-6, the J call TRBJ2-5; D remains unclear. The CDR3 length is 11 residues. V was trimmed by 1 base and J by 5 bases, leaving 3 bases between them. Looked up from germline, CDR1 is SGHDT and CDR2 is YYEEEE. Full variable domain (rest looked up from reference TRBV5-6 and TRBJ2-5): DAGVTQSPTHLIKTRGQQVTLRCSPKSGHDTVSWYQQALGQGPQFIFQYYEEEERQRGNFPDRFSGHQFPNYSSELNVNALLLGDSALYLCASSLRETQYFGPGTRLLVL.

This clone was recorded a few times. The CDR3 nucleotides read TGTGCCAGCAAAAGGGGACAGGGCTTCACCGGGGAGCTGTTTTTT. Amino acid sequence: CASKRGQGFTGELFF. The chain employs TRBV6-5 and TRBJ2-2, with 9 nucleotides matching TRBD1. Germline V gene data show CDR1 as MNHEY and CDR2 as SVGAGI. The trim removed 7 bases at V and 4 bases at J, leaving 7 bases unmatched. This CDR3 has 15 amino acids.

This clone came up many times. The J gene is TRBJ2-1, the V gene TRBV27; 7 bases line up with TRBD2. V lost 8 bases and J lost 4; bases outside the gene matches: 8. Germline lookup yields CDR1 MNHEY and CDR2 SMNVEV (reference sequence). The CDR3 totals 14 residues. The CDR3 bases are TGTGCCAGCGCACGGACTAGGGGATACAATGAGCAGTTCTTC. Translating it yields CASARTRGYNEQFF.

This clone was counted at least ten times. Other DNA sequences of this sample code for an identical CDR3. V gene TRBV5-4 combines with J gene TRBJ2-7; TRBD1 might be the D (6 bases). The V gene's germline CDR1 is SGHNT and CDR2 YYREEE (reference sequence). The CDR3 is made up of 13 amino acids. V was clipped by 1 base and J by 5 bases, with 10 bases between them. This CDR3 is CASSLMGADEQYV. The CDR3 DNA reads as TGTGCCAGCAGCTTGATGGGGGCGGACGAGCAGTACGTC.

The chain uses TRBV4-1 and TRBJ2-1; 8 positions agree with TRBD2. The CDR3 spans 15 residues. With V trimmed by 4 bases and J by 8 bases, 10 bases remained unmatched. The V gene's germline CDR1 is MGHRA and CDR2 YSYEKL. The CDR3 is CASSPHRGGLDEQFF. DNA for the CDR3: TGCGCCAGCAGCCCCCACCGGGGGGGCCTGGATGAGCAGTTCTTC.

Concerning this clone itself: At one of its ends the junction is not consistent with the germline gene, which may arise from a read error. The chain has TRBV5-4 and TRBJ1-1; TRBD1 matches at 8 bases. The germline V gene has CDR1 SGHNT and CDR2 YYREEE (reference sequence). The CDR3 consists of 14 residues. The CDR3 here is CASTKDRGGTEAFF. Written as DNA, the CDR3 is TGCGCCAGCACGAAAGACAGGGGTGGCACTGAAGCTTTCTTT.